This T cell receptor (beta chain) was captured by sequencing in a study of cytomegalovirus exposure and HLA in healthy donors. As for this clone: Its specificity is unknown.

Trimming pared 3 bases from V and 2 bases from J, leaving 10 bases between. Per the germline V gene, CDR1 is SGDLS and CDR2 is YYNGEE. The CDR3 is 14 residues long. Primers included in the PCR were 60 Vbeta and 13 Jbeta primers. This table comes from immunoSEQ multiplex PCR, and its TCRdb copy is limited to in-frame clones, with some not included. This table has some 190,000 clones, 77% appearing once. Study results and limitations: Immune exposure information comprised only CMV serostatus.

The rearrangement uses TRBV9 and TRBJ2-3; D might be TRBD1 (6 bases). The TCR was taken from a man aged 18-30 years in good health and CMV-seronegative. The sample comprised PBMCs. The CDR3 here is CASSDRADTDTQYF. In DNA form, the CDR3 reads TGTGCCAGCAGCGACAGGGCCGACACAGATACGCAGTATTTT.